The subject of this entry is one T cell receptor (beta chain). Its antigen remains unknown. Researchers amplified the TCR beta CDR3 regions from RNA transcripts. The study used the HTBI primer set for a first-round RT-PCR of the TCR CDR3. TCRdb re-called the multiplex PCR reads with MiXCR, one entry per CDR3 protein. The repertoire has about 210,000 distinct CDR3 sequences, more than 15% of them found once; the top ten carry under 65%. This record belongs to a study of T cells in Graves' hyperthyroidism and ophthalmopathy. Whole-study results and caveats: Most thyroid clonotypes expanded above 0.001 appeared in blood too.

Patients aged 18 to 65 had newly diagnosed hyperthyroidism of under 2 months' duration. The study left out patients who had uncontrolled infection, other autoimmune disease, pregnancy or lactation. Diagnoses were made from clinical symptoms, serum measures (thyroxine and TRAb), thyroid ultrasound and orbital computed tomography. The source of this sequence is a man in his fifties with Graves' hyperthyroidism. Sequenced material: blood.

DNA of the CDR3: TGTGCCAGCAGTACCAACGCGCAAGAGACCCAGTACTTC. Residues: CASSTNAQETQYF. This chain links TRBV28 with TRBJ2-5; unclear D gene. V lost 5 bases and J lost 2, with 9 bases in between. The CDR3 is 13 amino acids. Germline CDR1 is MDHEN and CDR2 is SYDVKM.